Sequencing of this T cell receptor beta chain was carried out in a study of CD8+CD57+ T cells in acquired aplastic anemia. The sequenced patients had an expansion of CD8+CD57+ cells seen by flow cytometry. Every one of the patients had aplastic anemia (severe, acquired). Researchers used genomic DNA as the template to profile TCR beta VDJ and CDR3. Each CDR3 protein gets one entry after TCRdb re-called the reads with MiXCR. The table lists 50,000 or so distinct CDR3 sequences, roughly three fifths of them singletons, with about 16% in the top ten. This clonotype was counted ten times or more. Sequencing was done on a sample of sorted CD4+, CD8+, or CD8+CD57+ T cells (not recorded which) from PBMCs. This TCR came from a human donor with aplastic anemia.

The DNA of the CDR3 is TGTGCCAGCAGCTTAGGGGGGGGCTCCTTTGAAGCTTTCTTT. Its protein is CASSLGGGSFEAFF. V usage is TRBV7-2 and J usage is TRBJ1-1, with D perhaps TRBD1 (6 bases). With 1 base removed from V and 7 bases from J, the gap between germline ends came to 13 bases. There are 14 residues in the CDR3. Germline V lookup: CDR1 SGHTA, CDR2 FQGNSA.